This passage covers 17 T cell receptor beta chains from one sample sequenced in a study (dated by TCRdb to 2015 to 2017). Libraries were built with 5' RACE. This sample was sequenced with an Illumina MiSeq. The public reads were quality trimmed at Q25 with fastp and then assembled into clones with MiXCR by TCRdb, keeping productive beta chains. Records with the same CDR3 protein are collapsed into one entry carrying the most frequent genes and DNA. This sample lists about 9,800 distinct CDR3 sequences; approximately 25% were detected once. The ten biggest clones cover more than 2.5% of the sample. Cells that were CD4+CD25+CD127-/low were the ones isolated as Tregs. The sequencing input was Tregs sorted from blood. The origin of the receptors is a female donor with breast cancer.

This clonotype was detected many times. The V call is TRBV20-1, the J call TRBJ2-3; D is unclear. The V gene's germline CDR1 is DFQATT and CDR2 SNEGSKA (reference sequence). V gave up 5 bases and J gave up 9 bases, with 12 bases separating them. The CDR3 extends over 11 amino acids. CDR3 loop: CSARTFGTQYF. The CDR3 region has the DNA TGCAGTGCTCGTACTTTTGGAACGCAGTATTTT.

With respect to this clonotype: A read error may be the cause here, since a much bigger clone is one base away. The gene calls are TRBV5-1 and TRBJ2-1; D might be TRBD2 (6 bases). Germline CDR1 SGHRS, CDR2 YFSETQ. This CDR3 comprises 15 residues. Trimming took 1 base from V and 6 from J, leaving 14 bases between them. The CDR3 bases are TGCGCCAGCAGCTTGAGCGGGTGGGTCCCCAATGAGCAGTTCTTC. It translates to CASSLSGWVPNEQFF.

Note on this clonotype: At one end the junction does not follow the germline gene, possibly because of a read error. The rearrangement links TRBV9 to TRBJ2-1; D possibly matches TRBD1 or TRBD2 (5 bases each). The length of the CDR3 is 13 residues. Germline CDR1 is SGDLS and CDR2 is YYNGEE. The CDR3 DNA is TGTGCCAGCAGAGTAGCTGGGGGAGAAGAGCAGTCCTTC. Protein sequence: CASRVAGGEEQSF.

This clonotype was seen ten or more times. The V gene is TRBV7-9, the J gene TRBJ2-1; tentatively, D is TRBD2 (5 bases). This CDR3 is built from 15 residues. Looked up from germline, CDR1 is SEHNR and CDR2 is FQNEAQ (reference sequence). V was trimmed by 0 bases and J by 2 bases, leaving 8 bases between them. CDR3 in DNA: TGTGCCAGCAGCTTAGCGGGAGCACCCTACAATGAGCAGTTCTTC. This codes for CASSLAGAPYNEQFF.

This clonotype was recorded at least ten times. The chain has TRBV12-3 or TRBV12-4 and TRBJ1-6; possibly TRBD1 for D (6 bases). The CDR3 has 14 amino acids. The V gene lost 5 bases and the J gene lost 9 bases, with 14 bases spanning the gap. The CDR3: CASSTTGGGSPLHF. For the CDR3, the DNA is TGTGCCAGCAGTACGACAGGAGGTGGTTCACCCCTCCACTTT.

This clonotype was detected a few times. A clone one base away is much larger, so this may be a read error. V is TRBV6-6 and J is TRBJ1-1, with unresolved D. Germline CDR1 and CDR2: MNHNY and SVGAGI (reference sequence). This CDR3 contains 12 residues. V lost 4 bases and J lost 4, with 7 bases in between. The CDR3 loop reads CASSFGSTEAFF. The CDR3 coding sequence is TGTGCCAGCAGTTTTGGAAGCACTGAAGCTTTCTTT.

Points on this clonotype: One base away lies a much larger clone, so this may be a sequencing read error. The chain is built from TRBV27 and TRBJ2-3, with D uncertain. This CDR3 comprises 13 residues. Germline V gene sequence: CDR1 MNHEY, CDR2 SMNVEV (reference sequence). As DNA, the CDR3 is TGTGCCAGCAGTTTATTCGTCACAGATACGCAGTGTTTT. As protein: CASSLFVTDTQCF.

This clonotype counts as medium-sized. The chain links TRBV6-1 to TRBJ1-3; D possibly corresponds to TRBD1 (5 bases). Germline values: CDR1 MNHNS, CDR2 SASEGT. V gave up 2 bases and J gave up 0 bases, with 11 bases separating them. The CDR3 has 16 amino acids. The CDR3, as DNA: TGTGCCAGCAGTGAATGGAAGGGGTCCTCTGGAAACACCATATATTTT. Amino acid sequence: CASSEWKGSSGNTIYF.

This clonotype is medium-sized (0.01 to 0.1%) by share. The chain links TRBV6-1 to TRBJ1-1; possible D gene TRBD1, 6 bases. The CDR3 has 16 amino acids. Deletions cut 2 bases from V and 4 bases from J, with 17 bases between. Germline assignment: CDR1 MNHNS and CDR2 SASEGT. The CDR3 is CASSELVGRGSTEAFF. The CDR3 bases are TGTGCCAGCAGTGAATTGGTTGGCAGGGGATCCACTGAAGCTTTCTTT.

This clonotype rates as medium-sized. CDR3 amino acids: CASSQRQGSTEAFF. DNA for the CDR3: TGTGCCAGCTCACAACGACAGGGGAGTACTGAAGCTTTCTTT. V gene TRBV18 combines with J gene TRBJ1-1; TRBD1 matches at 8 bases. V lost 4 bases and J lost 5; bases outside the gene matches: 6. The CDR3 is made up of 14 amino acids. The germline V gene encodes CDR1 KGHSH and CDR2 LQKENI.

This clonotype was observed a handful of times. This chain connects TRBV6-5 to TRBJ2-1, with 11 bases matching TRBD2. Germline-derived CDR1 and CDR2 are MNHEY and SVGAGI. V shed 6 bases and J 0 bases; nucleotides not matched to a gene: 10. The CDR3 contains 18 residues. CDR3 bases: TGTGCCAGCAGGGAGACTAGCGGGACCTACAGCTCCTACAATGAGCAGTTCTTC. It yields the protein CASRETSGTYSSYNEQFF.

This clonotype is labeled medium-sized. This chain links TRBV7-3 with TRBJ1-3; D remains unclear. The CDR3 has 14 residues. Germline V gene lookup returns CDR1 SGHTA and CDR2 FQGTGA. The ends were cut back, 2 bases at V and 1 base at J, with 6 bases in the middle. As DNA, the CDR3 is TGTGCCAGCAGCTTAGGGGAGTCTGGAAACACCATATATTTT. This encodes CASSLGESGNTIYF.

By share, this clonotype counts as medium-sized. CDR3 amino acids: CASSSGPYNEQFF. The CDR3 nucleotides read TGTGCCAGTAGTTCCGGACCTTACAATGAGCAGTTCTTC. The chain recombines TRBV19 with TRBJ2-1; D remains ambiguous. The V gene's germline CDR1 is LNHDA and CDR2 SQIVND (reference sequence). V dropped 5 bases and J dropped 4 bases, with 9 bases sitting between them. This CDR3 is built from 13 residues.

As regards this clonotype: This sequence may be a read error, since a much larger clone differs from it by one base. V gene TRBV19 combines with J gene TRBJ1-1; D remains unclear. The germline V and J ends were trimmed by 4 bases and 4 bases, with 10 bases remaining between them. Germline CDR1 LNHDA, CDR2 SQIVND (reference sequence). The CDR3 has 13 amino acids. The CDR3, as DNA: TGTGCCAGTAGTACAGGACCGAGCACTGAAGCTTTCTTT. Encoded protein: CASSTGPSTEAFF.

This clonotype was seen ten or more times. CDR3 in amino acids: CASREPRSRNNEQFF. DNA of the CDR3: TGCGCCAGCAGAGAGCCCCGGAGCAGAAACAATGAGCAGTTCTTC. The rearrangement uses TRBV10-2 and TRBJ2-1; D call uncertain. From germline, CDR1 is WSHSY and CDR2 SAAADI. The CDR3 runs 15 residues. V shed 6 bases and J shed 5 bases, with 17 bases lying between them.

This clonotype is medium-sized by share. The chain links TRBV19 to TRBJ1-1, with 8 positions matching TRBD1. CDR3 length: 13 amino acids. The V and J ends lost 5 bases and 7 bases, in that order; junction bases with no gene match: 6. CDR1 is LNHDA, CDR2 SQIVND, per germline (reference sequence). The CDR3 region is CASSWGTGNEAFF. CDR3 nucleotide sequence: TGTGCCAGTAGTTGGGGGACAGGAAATGAAGCTTTCTTT.

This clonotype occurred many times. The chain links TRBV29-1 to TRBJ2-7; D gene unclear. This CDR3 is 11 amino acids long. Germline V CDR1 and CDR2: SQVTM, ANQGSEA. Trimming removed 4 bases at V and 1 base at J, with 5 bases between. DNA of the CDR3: TGCAGCGTTGGCTATTCCTACGAGCAGTACTTC. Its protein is CSVGYSYEQYF.